This TCR beta chain originates from a study of T-cell memory formation after mild COVID-19. Looking at the study overall: In these data, TCR clusters were largely donor specific.

Germline CDR1 and CDR2: MDHEN and SYDVKM. V shed 5 bases and J shed 1 base, with 7 bases lying between them. The CDR3 totals 13 residues. Overall study findings and caveats: The study detected some responding clones in pre-infection memory, suggesting cross-reactive memory joined. While clones contracting from day 15 to 85 were balanced between CD4 and CD8, later expanders leaned CD4+.

The sample holds many counts of this clonotype. Its antigen is still unknown. TCR alpha and TCR beta cDNA libraries carrying sample barcodes and UMIs came from 5'RACE with constant-segment primers. Each CDR3 protein gets one entry after TCRdb re-called the 5' RACE reads with MiXCR. The sample shows some 300,000 distinct CDR3 sequences, approximately 22% of them seen only once. The sequence was collected from a man in his late teens or twenties who had mild COVID-19 (a few samples of this study predate the infection). Cell type and time point are not known. Sequencing was done on a sample of PBMCs or a T cell subset sorted from them (not recorded which). The chain uses TRBV28 and TRBJ2-3; possibly TRBD1 for D (6 bases). The CDR3 DNA follows: TGTGCCAGCAGTCGGACAGGCACAGATACGCAGTATTTT. As protein: CASSRTGTDTQYF.